This TCR delta chain came from a study of Vδ1+ human thymocytes (dated by TCRdb to between 2018 and 2020). With regard to the full study: The study characterised mRNA-level TRG and TRD CDR3 repertoires of highly purified Vdelta1+ thymocytes from young children as a data resource. The multiplex-based CDR3 amplicon strategy had previously been validated against 5'RACE-based CDR3 amplicon generation methods.

Thymic samples were depleted of alphabeta T cells, then CD3+ TCRVdelta1+ TCRVdelta2- thymocytes were FACS-sorted. The purity of the sorted Vdelta1+ thymocytes was between 98% and 99.6%. The thymic specimens were obtained from fewer than ten paediatric patients who were undergoing corrective cardiac surgery and ranged in age from 5 days to 15 months. Thymic tissue was dispersed, and mononuclear cells were isolated on a Histopaque-1077 density gradient. The staining antibodies were anti-TCRVdelta1 clone TS8.2, anti-TCRVdelta2 clone B6, anti-CD3 clone HIT3a and anti-TCRalphabeta clone IP26. V is pared back by 0 bases and J by 2 bases, with 16 bases lying between the germline termini. The germline V gene sets CDR1 to TSWWSYY and CDR2 to QGS. The cysteine opens and the phenylalanine closes a CDR3 of 17 amino acids. Just the 51-base CDR3 DNA is kept, in frame starting at base 1. RNA was isolated using the RNeasy mini kit, and reverse transcription was performed with Superscript III. CDR3 amplicons were generated by multiplex PCR with pooled V-gene forward primers and a constant-region reverse primer carrying Illumina adaptor overhangs. After gel purification, the amplicons were indexed with Nextera index primers over eight extra PCR cycles and then purified using AMPure XP beads. Libraries were sequenced on an Illumina MiSeq with paired-end 250 bp reads, dual indexing and around 19% PhiX spike-in. The source study handled its data this way. FastQC was used to quality check the reads, while ea-utils fastq-join merged the TRG read pairs. IMGT/HighV-QUEST was used to annotate sequences, retaining only productive sequences with an unambiguous V-gene assignment, and each clonotype was defined by an identical CDR3 sequence. VDJtools 1.1.1, tcR 2.2.3, Treemap and vegan Shannon diversity in R 3.4.4 were used for downstream analysis. TCRdb reprocessed the public data with the CATT caller; entries with the same nucleotide sequence were combined afterwards. The V and J calls follow TCRdb's processing rather than the paper's. The sample profile shows some 54,000 delta-chain clones; approximately 15% of them were found once. Roughly 0.5% of the sample belongs to the ten largest clones.

On this clone itself: What antigen it recognizes has not been identified. Nothing much larger sits one base from this clone, and base qualities are not available.

Overall study results and their limits: Thymic TRG and TRD repertoires appeared highly polyclonal with Gaussian CDR3 length distributions, unlike oligoclonal peripheral blood repertoires. Donors did not cluster by age or sex, so the analyses were not stratified by age or sex. Numerous TRG clonotypes were shared among donors (up to roughly 7x10^3), while TRD repertoires were essentially private (a maximum of roughly 100 shared). Because unexpected Vdelta2 sequences could lead to misinterpretation of bulk repertoire data, the authors recommended using highly purified populations and validating at the single-cell level. Even though sort purity was high, approximately 21% of thymic TRD sequences were Vdelta2 (and few were Vdelta3), which was not the case for the peripheral blood Vdelta1+ controls.

The sequencing input was Vdelta1+ gamma-delta thymocytes from the thymus. The sample's cell subset or site label is to be understood as: FACS-sorted CD3+ TCRalphabeta- TCRVdelta1+ TCRVdelta2- thymocytes. The V gene is TRDV1 and the J gene is TRDJ1; TRDD2 could be the D gene, as 5 bases match. The receptor's source is a boy in the first two years of life who had congenital heart surgery. The CDR3 protein: CALGELSPFLITDKLIF. The nucleotide sequence is given as TGTGCTCTTGGGGAACTATCTCCTTTCCTCATAACCGATAAACTCATCTTT.